Following are 15 T cell receptor beta chains from one sample sequenced in a study of PD-1 blockade in classical Hodgkin lymphoma. No patient escaped relapse after autologous stem cell transplantation, and brentuximab vedotin exposure varied. Produced via immunoSEQ multiplex PCR; TCRdb's table is partial and in-frame only. The table has tens of thousands of clones, about 86% seen once. Specimen: peripheral blood mononuclear cells (PBMCs), collected before the second cycle of nivolumab. The receptors shown here come from a human donor with classical Hodgkin lymphoma.

J is TRBJ2-7 and V is TRBV7-2, with 7 bases matching TRBD1. The V and J ends lost 3 bases and 3 bases, in that order; junction bases with no gene match: 5. Germline values: CDR1 SGHTA, CDR2 FQGNSA. The CDR3 runs 14 residues. CDR3 protein: CASSFLTGNYEQYF. CDR3 in DNA: TGTGCCAGCAGCTTCCTGACAGGGAACTACGAGCAGTACTTC.

DNA of the CDR3: TGCGCCAGCAGCGCGGAGCAAGAGACCCAGTACTTC. Its protein is CASSAEQETQYF. This chain uses TRBV5-1 with TRBJ2-5; D is undetermined. The germline gives CDR1 SGHRS, CDR2 YFSETQ. CDR3 length equals 12 residues. The germline V and J ends were trimmed by 4 bases and 2 bases, with 6 bases remaining between them.

The genes are TRBV15 and TRBJ1-5; the match to TRBD1 covers 7 bases. Germline trimming cut 7 bases from V and 1 base from J; bases unmatched to any gene: 13. The CDR3 is 17 amino acids. Germline V CDR1 and CDR2: LNHNV, YYDKDF (reference sequence). The CDR3 DNA sequence: TGTGCCACCACCTTGGAAAGACAGGGAAGGAGCAATCAGCCCCAGCATTTT. Translating gives CATTLERQGRSNQPQHF.

The V gene is TRBV5-1, the J gene TRBJ1-3, with D uncertain. V lost 3 bases to trimming and J lost 2 bases, with 12 bases between them. Germline CDR1 reads SGHRS; CDR2 reads YFSETQ. The CDR3 spans 15 residues. The CDR3 protein is CASSSDGVPGNTIYF. The CDR3, as DNA: TGCGCCAGCAGCTCGGACGGAGTCCCTGGAAACACCATATATTTT.

This chain uses TRBV4-1 with TRBJ1-4, with TRBD1 matching over 7 bases. The V gene end was trimmed by 5 bases and the J gene end by 4 bases; junction bases not matched to a gene: 7. The CDR3 runs 15 residues. Germline-derived CDR1 and CDR2 are MGHRA and YSYEKL. CDR3 sequence reads: CASSYRDRDNEKLFF. Written as DNA, the CDR3 is TGCGCCAGCAGCTACCGGGACAGAGATAATGAAAAACTGTTTTTT.

The chain combines TRBV4-1 with TRBJ1-5; 8 bases agree with TRBD1. The J segment lost 3 bases and the V segment lost 0 bases, leaving 7 bases of the junction unmatched. There are 17 residues in the CDR3. The V gene's germline CDR1 is MGHRA and CDR2 YSYEKL. The CDR3 nucleotides read TGCGCCAGCAGCCAAGACCCGACAGGGGCGTACAATCAGCCCCAGCATTTT. Its translation: CASSQDPTGAYNQPQHF.

The chain links TRBV9 to TRBJ2-7; TRBD2 might be the D (5 bases). There are 14 residues in the CDR3. V dropped 0 bases and J dropped 0 bases, with 7 bases sitting between them. In germline, CDR1 is SGDLS, CDR2 YYNGEE. CDR3: CASSVDGSSYEQYF. The CDR3, as DNA: TGTGCCAGCAGCGTAGATGGGAGCTCCTACGAGCAGTACTTC.

V is TRBV7-9 and J is TRBJ1-5; D is unresolved. The CDR3 covers 13 residues. Germline V gives CDR1 SEHNR, CDR2 FQNEAQ (reference sequence). V dropped 0 bases and J dropped 4 bases, with 4 bases sitting between them. The CDR3 DNA is TGTGCCAGCAGCTTAGCCAGAAATCAGCCCCAGCATTTT. This sequence encodes CASSLARNQPQHF.

A single count supports this clone. DNA of the CDR3: TGTGCCTGGCGAAGCTGGTACAGGGCGGTTTCTGAAGCTTTCTTT. Its translation is CAWRSWYRAVSEAFF. The V call is TRBV30, the J call TRBJ1-1, with D perhaps TRBD1 (6 bases). CDR1 and CDR2 (germline): GTSNPN, SVGIG (reference sequence). CDR3 length equals 15 residues. With 5 bases removed from V and 6 bases from J, the gap between germline ends came to 22 bases.

In nucleotides, the CDR3 is TGTGCCAGCAGCGGCACCGGGGAGCTGTTTTTT. It yields the protein CASSGTGELFF. The chain carries TRBV9 and TRBJ2-2, with no clear D. Germline-derived CDR1 and CDR2 are SGDLS and YYNGEE. V dropped 3 bases and J dropped 4 bases, with 1 base sitting between them. The length of the CDR3 is 11 residues.

The genes are TRBV4-1 and TRBJ2-2; D not certain. In germline, CDR1 is MGHRA, CDR2 YSYEKL. V lost 1 base and J 0 bases, leaving 9 bases between the germline ends. This CDR3 has 16 amino acids. CDR3 coding DNA: TGCGCCAGCAGCCAAGGGCCGGGCACGAACACCGGGGAGCTGTTTTTT. This encodes CASSQGPGTNTGELFF.

This chain links TRBV7-9 with TRBJ1-4, with D uncertain. Trimming left V 4 bases short and J 1 base short, with 7 bases between. The length of the CDR3 is 14 residues. The germline V gene has CDR1 SEHNR and CDR2 FQNEAQ (reference sequence). The CDR3 DNA reads TGTGCCAGCAGCTGGACGGTAACTAATGAAAAACTGTTTTTT. This translates into CASSWTVTNEKLFF.

The J gene is TRBJ1-1, the V gene TRBV10-2, with no clear D. With 4 bases removed from V and 0 bases from J, the gap between germline ends came to 9 bases. This CDR3 spans 14 amino acids. Germline lookup yields CDR1 WSHSY and CDR2 SAAADI. CDR3 sequence (DNA): TGCGCCAGCAGTGTTTCGGGGTTGAACACTGAAGCTTTCTTT. Amino acids: CASSVSGLNTEAFF.

The sample holds a few counts of this clone. The chain couples TRBV6-5 to TRBJ1-5; D unresolved. The germline gives CDR1 MNHEY, CDR2 SVGAGI. This CDR3 has 13 amino acids. Trimming left V 2 bases short and J 4 bases short, with 6 bases between. Here the CDR3 DNA reads TGTGCCAGCAGTTACAAAGGGAATCAGCCCCAGCATTTT. It is translated as CASSYKGNQPQHF.

The chain is built from TRBV18 and TRBJ2-7; D is possibly TRBD1 (5 bases). V shed 6 bases and J shed 2 bases, with 11 bases lying between them. The CDR3 consists of 13 residues. Germline V gene sequence: CDR1 KGHSH, CDR2 LQKENI. CDR3 DNA sequence: TGTGCCAGCTCCCCAGACAGAACCTACGAGCAGTACTTC. Protein: CASSPDRTYEQYF. The whole variable domain, filled in from reference TRBV18 and TRBJ2-7, reads NAGVMQNPRHLVRRRGQEARLRCSPMKGHSHVYWYRQLPEEGLKFMVYLQKENIIDESGMPKERFSAEFPKEGPSILRIQQVVRGDSAAYFCASSPDRTYEQYFGPGTRLTVT.